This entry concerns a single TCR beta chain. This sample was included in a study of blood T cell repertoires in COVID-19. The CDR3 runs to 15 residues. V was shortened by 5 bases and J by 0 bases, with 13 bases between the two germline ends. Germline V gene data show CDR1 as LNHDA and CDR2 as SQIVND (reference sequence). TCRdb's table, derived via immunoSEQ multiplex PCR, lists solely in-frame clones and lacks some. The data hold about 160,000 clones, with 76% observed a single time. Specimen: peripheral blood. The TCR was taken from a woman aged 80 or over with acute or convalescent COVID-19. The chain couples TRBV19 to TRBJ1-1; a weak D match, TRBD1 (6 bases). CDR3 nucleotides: TGTGCCAGTAGTCGACCTACAGGGATGAACACTGAAGCTTTCTTT. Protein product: CASSRPTGMNTEAFF.